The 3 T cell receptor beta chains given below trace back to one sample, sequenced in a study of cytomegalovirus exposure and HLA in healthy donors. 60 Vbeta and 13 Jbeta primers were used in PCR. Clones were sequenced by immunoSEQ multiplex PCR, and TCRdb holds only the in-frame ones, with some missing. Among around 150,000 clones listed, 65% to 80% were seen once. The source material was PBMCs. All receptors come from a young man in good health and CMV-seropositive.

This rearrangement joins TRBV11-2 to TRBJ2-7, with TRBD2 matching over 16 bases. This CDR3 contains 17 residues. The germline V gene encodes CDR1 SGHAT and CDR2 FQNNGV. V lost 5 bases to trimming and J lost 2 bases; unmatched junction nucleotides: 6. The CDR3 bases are TGTGCCAGCAGCGGGGGACTAGCGGGAGGGCTCGCCTACGAGCAGTACGTC. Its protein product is CASSGGLAGGLAYEQYV.

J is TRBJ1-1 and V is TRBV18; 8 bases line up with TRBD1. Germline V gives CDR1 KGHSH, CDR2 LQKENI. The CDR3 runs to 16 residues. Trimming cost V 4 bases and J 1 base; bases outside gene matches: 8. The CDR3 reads CASSRGAGTGNTEAFF. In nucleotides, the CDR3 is TGTGCCAGCTCACGGGGAGCCGGGACAGGGAACACTGAAGCTTTCTTT.

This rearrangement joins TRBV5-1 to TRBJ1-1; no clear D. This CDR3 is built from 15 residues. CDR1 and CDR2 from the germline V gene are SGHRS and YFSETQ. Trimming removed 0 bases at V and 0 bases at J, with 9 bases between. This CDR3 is CASSLVGGLNTEAFF. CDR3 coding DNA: TGCGCCAGCAGCTTGGTCGGCGGGTTGAACACTGAAGCTTTCTTT.